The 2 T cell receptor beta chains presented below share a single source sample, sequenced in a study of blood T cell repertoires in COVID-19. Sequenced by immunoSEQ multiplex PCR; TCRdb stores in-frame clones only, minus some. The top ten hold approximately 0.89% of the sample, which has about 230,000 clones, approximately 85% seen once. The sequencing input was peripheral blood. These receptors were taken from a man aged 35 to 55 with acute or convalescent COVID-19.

CDR3 bases: TGTGCCTGGAGCCAGGGCCACGGCGCTGAAGCTTTCTTT. Residues: CAWSQGHGAEAFF. The chain recombines TRBV30 with TRBJ1-1; D may be TRBD1 (5 bases). In germline, CDR1 is GTSNPN, CDR2 SVGIG (reference sequence). Trimming removed 3 bases from V and 6 bases from J, with 14 bases in between. This CDR3 contains 13 residues.

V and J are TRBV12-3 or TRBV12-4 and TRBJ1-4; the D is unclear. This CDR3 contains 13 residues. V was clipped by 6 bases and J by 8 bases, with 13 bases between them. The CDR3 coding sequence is TGTGCCAGCAGGGGCACCGGGAGGGAAAAACTGTTTTTT. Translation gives CASRGTGREKLFF.